This TCR beta chain emerged from a study of T cell responses to AZD1222 COVID-19 vaccine. The repertoire was sequenced with immunoSEQ multiplex PCR; TCRdb's copy has only in-frame clones and lacks some. Among 150,000 or so clones listed, over 85% were seen once. Deletions cut 7 bases from V and 0 bases from J, with 21 bases between. Germline V CDR1 and CDR2: MNHNS, SASEGT. The CDR3 covers 18 residues. Remarks on this clone: The antigen is not known.

Study outcomes and limitations: There were vaccine-associated CD4 TCRs across spike, dominant at 160-218 and 743-854. Nearly half of spike-specific TCRs reportedly go after variant regions that carry no mutations.

The chain employs TRBV6-1 and TRBJ2-2; tentatively, D is TRBD1 or TRBD2 (6 bases each). Source: peripheral blood, taken on day 0 of AZD1222 vaccination. The TCR comes from an adult in good health. The CDR3 reads CASTEARGRYSNTGELFF. CDR3 nucleotides: TGTGCCAGCACCGAAGCTCGGGGGCGATACTCGAACACCGGGGAGCTGTTTTTT.